The 15 T cell receptor beta chains below were found in one sample sequenced in a study of shared clonotypes between healthy human individuals. Produced via immunoSEQ multiplex PCR; TCRdb's table is partial and in-frame only. In the table there are some 490,000 clones, approximately 81% of which are singletons. The specimen sequenced was PBMCs. These TCRs come from a woman aged 40-49 years in good health. Some clones in this sample may be carry-over from other donors' samples.

The chain is built from TRBV7-2 and TRBJ2-5; D unclear. There are 12 residues in the CDR3. V lost 2 bases to trimming and J lost 5 bases, with 6 bases between them. Germline V gene data show CDR1 as SGHTA and CDR2 as FQGNSA. The chain's CDR3 is CASSLKTETQYF. The CDR3 nucleotides read TGTGCCAGCAGCTTAAAAACGGAGACCCAGTACTTC.

The table lists this clone with a count of one. The gene calls are TRBV18 and TRBJ2-7; the D gene is possibly TRBD2 (5 bases). Germline CDR1 and CDR2: KGHSH and LQKENI. The CDR3 is 13 residues long. The V end lost 1 base, the J end lost 7 bases, and 11 bases lay between the germline ends. The CDR3 DNA reads as TGTGCCAGCTCACCACGCGAAGAGCGGGAGCAGTACTTC. It specifies CASSPREEREQYF.

V is TRBV6-4 and J is TRBJ2-2; D might be TRBD2 (5 bases). Deletions cut 5 bases from V and 7 bases from J, with 17 bases between. The length of the CDR3 is 15 residues. In germline, CDR1 is MRHNA, CDR2 SNTAGT. The CDR3 DNA is TGTGCCAGCAGTCCTGATCTGGGAGTAATCGGGGAGCTGTTTTTT. As protein: CASSPDLGVIGELFF.

V gene TRBV7-3 combines with J gene TRBJ2-7; D might be TRBD2 (5 bases). Trimming took off 5 bases at V and 3 bases at J, with 11 bases between the two ends. Germline CDR1 reads SGHTA; CDR2 reads FQGTGA. The CDR3 sequence is 13 residues long. CDR3 DNA: TGTGCCAGCAGCAAGTATGCGGGCTACGAGCAGTACTTC. Translating it yields CASSKYAGYEQYF.

This chain's CDR3 is CASSLIGFHTDTQYF. For the CDR3, the DNA is TGTGCCAGCAGCCTAATCGGATTCCACACAGATACGCAGTATTTT. The chain employs TRBV7-3 and TRBJ2-3; D unclear. Trimming stripped 5 bases from V and 2 bases from J, with 14 bases between. From germline, CDR1 is SGHTA and CDR2 FQGTGA. This CDR3 is built from 15 residues.

V gene TRBV5-1 combines with J gene TRBJ2-5; no clear D gene. V was trimmed by 1 base and J by 2 bases, leaving 12 bases between them. This CDR3 spans 15 amino acids. Germline V lookup: CDR1 SGHRS, CDR2 YFSETQ. In DNA, the CDR3 is TGCGCCAGCAGCTTGATACGTAGGTCACAAGAGACCCAGTACTTC. It yields the protein CASSLIRRSQETQYF.

This clone appeared a single time. This rearrangement joins TRBV2 to TRBJ2-7; TRBD2 matches at 7 bases. Trimming removed 3 bases from V and 7 bases from J; junction bases left unmatched: 15. This CDR3 region has 16 residues. Germline V gives CDR1 SNHLY, CDR2 FYNNEI. The CDR3 bases are TGTGCCAGCAGTGACAGCGGCGGGAGTCCGGGGAGGGAGCAGTACTTC. Translation gives CASSDSGGSPGREQYF. The full variable domain, with the rest looked up from reference TRBV2 and TRBJ2-7, is EPEVTQTPSHQVTQMGQEVILRCVPISNHLYFYWYRQILGQKVEFLVSFYNNEISEKSEIFDDQFSVERPDGSNFTLKIRSTKLEDSAMYFCASSDSGGSPGREQYFGPGTRLTVT.

This clone was recorded only once. DNA for the CDR3: TGCGCCAGCAAAACAGCGACAGGGGGCTACGGGGAGCTGTTTTTT. Translation: CASKTATGGYGELFF. The V gene is TRBV5-1, the J gene TRBJ2-2; 10 positions match TRBD1. The CDR3 has 15 residues. The V gene's germline CDR1 is SGHRS and CDR2 YFSETQ. Germline trimming cut 6 bases from V and 7 bases from J; bases unmatched to any gene: 9.

The sample holds one count of this clone. The chain is built from TRBV7-9 and TRBJ2-2; 8 positions match TRBD2. V lost 1 base, J lost 7 bases, and 5 bases stayed unmatched. The length of the CDR3 is 15 residues. Per germline, CDR1 SEHNR and CDR2 FQNEAQ (reference sequence). CDR3 region: CASSLGSGTVGELFF. The CDR3 bases are TGTGCCAGCAGCTTAGGTAGCGGGACGGTCGGGGAGCTGTTTTTT.

This chain uses TRBV10-3 with TRBJ1-3; 8 nucleotides match TRBD1. The germline CDR1 and CDR2 sequences are ENHRY and SYGVKD. The CDR3 loop spans 18 amino acids. The junction had 12 bases not matched to a gene; V was cut back by 3 bases and J by 2 bases. The CDR3 bases are TGTGCCATCAGTGATCAACGTGAGACGACAGGGGCTGGAAACACCATATATTTT. This codes for CAISDQRETTGAGNTIYF.

This clone was counted at least ten times. The chain is built from TRBV18 and TRBJ2-7, with 12 bases that match TRBD1. The CDR3 consists of 15 residues. With 3 bases clipped from V and 9 bases from J, the junction kept 9 bases outside the gene matches. Germline loops: CDR1 KGHSH, CDR2 LQKENI. In DNA, the CDR3 is TGTGCCAGCTCACCGCCGGGACAGGGGGCCCAGGTGCAGTACTTC. Translation gives CASSPPGQGAQVQYF.

V and J are TRBV5-4 and TRBJ2-7, with D hard to call. The V and J ends lost 0 bases and 4 bases respectively, with 14 bases between them. This CDR3 comprises 15 residues. Germline V gene sequence: CDR1 SGHNT, CDR2 YYREEE (reference sequence). The CDR3: CASSLEVGETYEQYF. The CDR3 region has the DNA TGTGCCAGCAGCTTGGAGGTGGGCGAGACATACGAGCAGTACTTC.

This clone has only one observation. The CDR3 DNA is TGTGCCAGCAGATCCAGCTACGAGCAGTACTTC. Amino acids: CASRSSYEQYF. The chain has TRBV7-9 and TRBJ2-7, with D hard to call. Germline V gene lookup returns CDR1 SEHNR and CDR2 FQNEAQ (reference sequence). The germline V and J ends were trimmed by 6 bases and 3 bases, with 6 bases remaining between them. This CDR3 is built from 11 residues.

The rearrangement uses TRBV4-2 and TRBJ1-3; possibly TRBD1 for D (6 bases). CDR3 length: 15 residues. Trimming took 0 bases from V and 2 from J, leaving 8 bases between them. Germline CDR1 is LGHNA and CDR2 is YNFKEQ. This CDR3 reads CASSQDGQPGNTIYF. Here the CDR3 DNA reads TGTGCCAGCAGCCAAGATGGACAGCCTGGAAACACCATATATTTT.

The V and J genes are TRBV5-4 and TRBJ2-1; the match to TRBD1 covers 7 bases. V lost 5 bases to trimming and J lost 8 bases; unmatched junction nucleotides: 10. Germline CDR1 and CDR2: SGHNT and YYREEE (reference sequence). There are 14 residues in the CDR3. The CDR3 here is CASRSDRASYEQFF. In DNA, the CDR3 is TGTGCCAGCAGGAGCGACAGGGCTAGCTATGAGCAGTTCTTC.